The T cell receptor beta chain under discussion was sequenced for a study of shared clonotypes between healthy human individuals. About this clone: Its antigen is currently unknown.

Sequencing was performed with immunoSEQ multiplex PCR; in TCRdb, only in-frame clones are kept and a portion is missing. The table has more than 400,000 clones, roughly 95% seen once. CDR1 is MDHEN and CDR2 is SYDVKM in the germline V gene. The trim removed 7 bases at V and 7 bases at J, leaving 9 bases unmatched. The length of the CDR3 is 14 residues. Study conclusions and caveats: Sequencing depth was expected to influence donor clonotype sharing. Four donors held approximately 4.6% of naive CD4 clonotypes in common.

The chain is built from TRBV28 and TRBJ1-5; 8 bases align to TRBD1. The TCR was taken from a woman in her twenties or thirties in good health. The sequencing input was naive CD4+ T cells sorted from blood. Subset meaning: CD45RA+ positively selected. The CDR3 sequence: CASTTPQGAQPQHF. CDR3 DNA: TGTGCCAGCACCACGCCCCAGGGGGCGCAGCCCCAGCATTTT. Using reference TRBV28 and TRBJ1-5 for the parts outside the CDR3, the full variable domain is DVKVTQSSRYLVKRTGEKVFLECVQDMDHENMFWYRQDPGLGLRLIYFSYDVKMKEKGDIPEGYSVSREKKERFSLILESASTNQTSMYLCASTTPQGAQPQHFGDGTRLSIL.